Described below is a single T cell receptor (beta chain) sequence and its context. Its target is not known. This specimen belongs to a study of cytomegalovirus exposure and HLA in healthy donors. Whole-study findings and limits: The number of N-insertions in an Asian-associated ancestry cluster was reportedly below the approximately 680-donor mean in a later analysis. TCR beta sequences numbering 15,000 to 20,000 were associated with HLA alleles at 0.05 false discovery rate in a later analysis.

The PCR had 60 Vbeta and 13 Jbeta primers. Method: immunoSEQ multiplex PCR; TCRdb's copy keeps in-frame clones and lacks some. The sample has about 180,000 clones; 77% are singletons. The source of this sequence is a man aged 18 to 29 in good health and CMV-seronegative. The specimen sequenced was PBMCs.

The CDR3 sequence is CASSSPPGQGTVSPLHF. The DNA for the CDR3 is TGTGCCAGTAGTTCCCCCCCCGGACAGGGGACGGTTTCGCCCCTCCACTTT. This chain joins TRBV19 and TRBJ1-6, with 9 nucleotides matching TRBD1. CDR3 length: 17 amino acids. The V segment lost 5 bases and the J segment 13 bases; nucleotides outside the gene matches: 18. The germline V gene encodes CDR1 LNHDA and CDR2 SQIVND (reference sequence).